This T cell receptor (beta chain) is drawn from a study of blood T cells in healthy people across ages (dated by TCRdb to about 2015). Notes on the research overall: In model experiments, roughly one uniquely barcoded TCR beta cDNA molecule per two T cells was captured by template switching. To track age-related changes in TCR beta repertoire diversity, the study relied on deep sequencing normalized with unique cDNA molecular identifiers. The donors were split into four age groups: young (average about 16 years), middle-aged (roughly 39), aged (about 56) and long-lived (roughly 80). To avoid experimental bias, donors of different ages were spread randomly across the sequencing lanes. Two additional independent replicas of 1 million unique cDNA reads from the same blood draw were analyzed for two donors (one aged 18 to 30 and one aged 80 or older).

As concerns this clonotype: Its binding antigen is unknown. No quality values exist for individual bases; no much larger clone is one base distant.

The roughly 39 donors, aged about 6 to 100 years, were systemically healthy Caucasian individuals from Russia. Approximately 9.7 milliliters of peripheral blood were drawn from each donor into EDTA-treated Vacutainer tubes. Ficoll-Paque density-gradient centrifugation was used to isolate PBMCs, with at least 6.5 million per sample. Total RNA was extracted from PBMCs with Trizol reagent, with at least 6 micrograms obtained per sample. For every donor, an aliquot of PBMCs went through flow cytometry to measure the percentages of naive CD45RAhigh/CD27high T cells. From the cysteine up to the phenylalanine, the CDR3 has a length of 12 residues. Only the CDR3 part of the read is kept: 36 bases, read in frame from the first base. The junction shows trimming of 9 bases on V and 0 bases on J, and the gene matches do not reach 1 base of it. What the study reported, not specific to this receptor: Estimates of total diversity based on one million sequenced T cells were considered lower bounds and underestimates. As age increased, observed TCR beta diversity per million T cells dropped in a roughly linear way, and a significant reduction was already evident by age around 41. A strong correlation was found between observed TCR beta diversity and the percentage of naive T cells measured by flow cytometry. Because donor CMV infection status was unknown, age-related changes in expanded clonotypes were potentially confounded. Conclusive comparison of naive and antigen-experienced compartments was prevented by the profiling of bulk unsorted PBMCs. Compared with the aged group, the long-lived group had more naive CD4+ T cells, fewer expanded clones and increased TCR diversity, a pattern suggesting age selection.

Library preparation used 5' RACE. Data came from an Illumina HiSeq 2500. The second PCR ran for roughly 7 to 12 cycles and used a J-beta primer mix along with a sample-barcoded 5' primer. A template-switch 5' adaptor carrying 12 random nucleotides introduced a unique molecular identifier onto each TCR beta cDNA molecule. At least 2.5 million CDR3-containing paired-end reads were obtained from each sample. First-strand cDNA was synthesized from all RNA with the Mint cDNA synthesis kit, primed by a TRBC-specific oligonucleotide. Following uracil-DNA glycosylase treatment, a first 18-cycle PCR with universal primers M1SS and BC2_uni_R was performed on all cDNA. In the original analysis: For normalization, 1 million high-quality reads were randomly selected from each sample, with every read carrying a distinct molecular identifier. Instead of being binned into consensus sequences, reads with shared molecular identifiers were discarded. MiTCR, run with a Q25 quality threshold and the strictest error-elimination algorithm, handled CDR3 identification, clonotype clustering and error correction. A nonparametric unseen species model with Euler transformation was used to estimate lower-bound total TCR beta diversity. TCRdb cleaned the public reads at Q25 with fastp, built clones with MiXCR and kept in-frame beta chains. Rows are combined by CDR3 protein, so each entry shows the most common genes and DNA. The V and J calls were determined by TCRdb, not by the authors. Across this sample there are 790,000 or so distinct CDR3 sequences, with about 45% seen only once. 15% to 20% of the sample belongs to the ten largest clones.

The TCR was taken from a man older than 75 in good health. The chain links TRBV12-3 or TRBV12-4 with TRBJ1-2, with 7 bases aligning to TRBD1. The specimen sequenced was blood. The DNA reads TGTGCCAGTGGGACAGCTAACTATGGCTACACCTTC. This is translated as CASGTANYGYTF.